A selection of T cell receptor beta chains follows, all from one sample in a study of blood T cell repertoires in COVID-19. Sequencing was performed with immunoSEQ multiplex PCR; in TCRdb, only in-frame clones are kept and a portion is missing. The table has some 66,000 clones, roughly 82% seen once; the top ten hold more than 6.5%. The material sequenced was peripheral blood. These receptors all stem from a man aged 55 to 70 with acute or convalescent COVID-19. CDR3s include the opening cysteine and the closing phenylalanine or tryptophan. The order of the fields is CDR3 length, J gene, V gene, D gene, clone size, CDR3 DNA, CDR3 protein. A D gene is named only where the DNA matches it firmly. The listing skips clone size in some rows; elsewhere it reads once, few, many or a size class.

CDR3 length: 14
J gene: TRBJ2-3
V gene: TRBV3-1/TRBV3-2
D gene: TRBD1
clone size: .
CDR3 DNA: TGTGCCAGCAGCCGACGGACAGGGACAGATACGCAGTATTTT
CDR3 protein: CASSRRTGTDTQYF

CDR3 length: 14
J gene: TRBJ2-2
V gene: TRBV6-2/TRBV6-3
D gene: .
clone size: .
CDR3 DNA: TGTGCCAGCAGTCCGGGACATTACACCGGGGAGCTGTTTTTT
CDR3 protein: CASSPGHYTGELFF

CDR3 length: 15
J gene: TRBJ1-1
V gene: TRBV14
D gene: .
clone size: .
CDR3 DNA: TGTGCCAGCAGCCTCCGAAGGGTAGCGCGCGCTGAAGCTTTCTTT
CDR3 protein: CASSLRRVARAEAFF

CDR3 length: 11
J gene: TRBJ2-7
V gene: TRBV19
D gene: .
clone size: .
CDR3 DNA: TGTGCCAGTAGTAACCAGGGCGAGCAGTACTTC
CDR3 protein: CASSNQGEQYF

CDR3 length: 18
J gene: TRBJ1-3
V gene: TRBV7-2
D gene: .
clone size: .
CDR3 DNA: TGTGCCAGCAGCTTAGGATGGGTTACAGGGAACTCTGGAAACACCATATATTTT
CDR3 protein: CASSLGWVTGNSGNTIYF

CDR3 length: 13
J gene: TRBJ2-7
V gene: TRBV6-2/TRBV6-3
D gene: TRBD1
clone size: .
CDR3 DNA: TGTGCCAGCAGTCGTGGGACAGGGGATATCTGCTACTTC
CDR3 protein: CASSRGTGDICYF

CDR3 length: 17
J gene: TRBJ2-1
V gene: TRBV12-5
D gene: TRBD1
clone size: .
CDR3 DNA: TGTGCTAGTGGAAGTGGGACAGTCCAGAGCTCCTACAATGAGCAGTTCTTC
CDR3 protein: CASGSGTVQSSYNEQFF

CDR3 length: 16
J gene: TRBJ1-1
V gene: TRBV14
D gene: .
clone size: few
CDR3 DNA: TGTGCCAGCAGCCAAAATCCTATCGGGAGAAACACTGAAGCTTTCTTT
CDR3 protein: CASSQNPIGRNTEAFF

CDR3 length: 18
J gene: TRBJ1-3
V gene: TRBV7-2
D gene: .
clone size: .
CDR3 DNA: TGTGCCAGCAGCTTAGAGGGGGTGGGCCAGGGGAATGGAAACACCATATATTTT
CDR3 protein: CASSLEGVGQGNGNTIYF

CDR3 length: 15
J gene: TRBJ1-3
V gene: TRBV6-1
D gene: .
clone size: .
CDR3 DNA: TGTGCCAGCAGTGAAAAGGCGGGTATTGTAAACACCATATATTTT
CDR3 protein: CASSEKAGIVNTIYF